The clone carrying this TCR beta chain showed up many times. Its target is not known. The CDR3 loop spans 12 amino acids. V lost 5 bases, J lost 10 bases, and 14 bases lay in between. Per the germline V gene, CDR1 is MDHEN and CDR2 is SYDVKM. Sample time point: patch test 2, 6 weeks after DPC sensitization. The sample's treatment: therapeutic diphenylcyclopropenone sensitization with weekly scalp DPC. TCRdb reanalysed the RACE reads using MiXCR and keeps one entry per CDR3 protein. The data contain some 89,000 distinct CDR3 sequences, about 9.4% of them seen just once; the ten biggest clones take up about 2.5%. This specimen comes from a study of human T cells and chemical hapten exposure. Regarding the study as a whole: In comparison with controls, expanded TCRs gave rise to a significantly larger number of large CDR3 similarity clusters.

Here the sequenced sample was whole blood, taken in connection with sensitization to the hapten diphenylcyclopropenone (DPC). V is TRBV28 and J is TRBJ1-1; D is possibly TRBD1 (6 bases). The TCR was taken from a woman under 40 with alopecia areata. Some clones in this sample may be carry-over from other donors' samples. The CDR3 nucleotides read TGTGCCAGCAGTACCCTTCGACAGGCAGCTTTCTTT. Protein sequence: CASSTLRQAAFF.